The entry below gives a single T cell receptor beta chain sequence along with its context. The antigen remains undetermined. This record comes from a study of cytomegalovirus exposure and HLA in healthy donors. In the study overall: About 85 million unique TCR sequences came from HLA-typed donors in an early release.

It was with 60 Vbeta and 13 Jbeta primers that the PCR ran. TCRdb keeps only in-frame clones here, not all; method: immunoSEQ multiplex PCR. The table includes over 80,000 clones, 81% detected once. Study-level findings and limits: An analysis was carried out later, and it reportedly showed fewer N-insertions in an Asian-associated ancestry cluster than the approximately 610-donor mean. Investigators reported 150 to 200 TCR beta chains as tied to cytomegalovirus.

Regarding donors, all were healthy bone marrow donors. Germline V gene sequence: CDR1 SNHLY, CDR2 FYNNEI. V was trimmed by 6 bases and J by 0 bases, leaving 9 bases between them. The CDR3 contains 14 residues. Sample: PBMCs. The chain carries TRBV2 and TRBJ1-5; D is unresolved. The TCR was taken from a middle-aged man in good health and CMV-seropositive. The CDR3 DNA is TGTGCCAGCAGAGACCACTATAGCAATCAGCCCCAGCATTTT. This gives the protein CASRDHYSNQPQHF.